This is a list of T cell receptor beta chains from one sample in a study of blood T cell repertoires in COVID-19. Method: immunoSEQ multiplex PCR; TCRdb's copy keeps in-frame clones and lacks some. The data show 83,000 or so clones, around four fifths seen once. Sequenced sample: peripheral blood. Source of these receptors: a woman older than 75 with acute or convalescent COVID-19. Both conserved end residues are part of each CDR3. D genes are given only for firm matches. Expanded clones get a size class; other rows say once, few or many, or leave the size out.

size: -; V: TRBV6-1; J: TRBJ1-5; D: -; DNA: TGTGCCAGCAGTGAACTAGGGGTCCATCAGCCCCAGCATTTT; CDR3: CASSELGVHQPQHF
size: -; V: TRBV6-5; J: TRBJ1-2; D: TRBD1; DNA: TGTGCCAGCAGACCTAACAGGGGGAGAGGCTACACCTTC; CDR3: CASRPNRGRGYTF
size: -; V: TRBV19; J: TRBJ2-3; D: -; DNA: TGTGCCACTTCGACCGGGACTAGCACAGATACGCAGTATTTT; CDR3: CATSTGTSTDTQYF
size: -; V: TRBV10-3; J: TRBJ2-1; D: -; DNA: TGTGCCACCGGAGAGAGGCCCTACAATGAGCAGTTCTTC; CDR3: CATGERPYNEQFF
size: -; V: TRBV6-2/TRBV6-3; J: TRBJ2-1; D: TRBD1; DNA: TGTGCCAGCAGTTGGACGGACAGGGCAGAGCAGTTCTTC; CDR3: CASSWTDRAEQFF
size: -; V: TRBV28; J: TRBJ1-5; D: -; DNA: TGTGCCAGCAGGGCCAACCCGATTAATCAGCCCCAGCATTTT; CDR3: CASRANPINQPQHF
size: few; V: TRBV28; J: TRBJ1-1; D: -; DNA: TGTGCCAGCAGTTCGGCGGGGGACGGGAACACTGAAGCTTTCTTT; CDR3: CASSSAGDGNTEAFF
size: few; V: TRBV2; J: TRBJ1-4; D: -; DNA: TGTGCCAGCAGCTCTCCGGGGTACCGAAATGAAAAACTGTTTTTT; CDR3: CASSSPGYRNEKLFF
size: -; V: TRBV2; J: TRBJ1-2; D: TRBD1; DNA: TGTGCCAGCTGGACAGGTAGTTTCTTAGTGTATGGCTACACCTTC; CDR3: CASWTGSFLVYGYTF
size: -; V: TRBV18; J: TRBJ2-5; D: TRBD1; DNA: TGTGCCAGCTCACCACAGGGGGCTTCCCAAGAGACCCAGTACTTC; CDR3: CASSPQGASQETQYF
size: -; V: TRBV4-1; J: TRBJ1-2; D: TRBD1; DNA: TGCGCCAGCAGCCAAGGACAGGGGGCGGATGGCTACACCTTC; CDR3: CASSQGQGADGYTF
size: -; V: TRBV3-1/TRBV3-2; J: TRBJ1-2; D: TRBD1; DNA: TGTGCCAGCAGCCACCGGGACAGACCCTCGGGTGGCTACACCTTC; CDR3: CASSHRDRPSGGYTF
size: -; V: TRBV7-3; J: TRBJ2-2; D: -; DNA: TGTGCCAGCAGTCGGAGTAACACCGGGGAGCTGTTTTTT; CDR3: CASSRSNTGELFF
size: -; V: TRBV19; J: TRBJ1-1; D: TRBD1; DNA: TGTGCCAGTAGGAGCAGGACAGGGAACACTGAAGCTTTCTTT; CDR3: CASRSRTGNTEAFF
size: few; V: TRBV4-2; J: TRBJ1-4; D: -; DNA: TGTGCCAGCAGCCCCGGGAATGGACAGTCTAATGAAAAACTGTTTTTT; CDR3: CASSPGNGQSNEKLFF
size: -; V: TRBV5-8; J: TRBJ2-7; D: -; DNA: TGTGCCAGCAGCCCGGGACAATTAATAACCTACGAGCAGTACTTC; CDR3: CASSPGQLITYEQYF
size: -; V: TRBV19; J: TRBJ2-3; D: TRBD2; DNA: TGTGCCAGTAGTAACAAGCCTAGCGGGGGCACAGATACGCAGTATTTT; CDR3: CASSNKPSGGTDTQYF